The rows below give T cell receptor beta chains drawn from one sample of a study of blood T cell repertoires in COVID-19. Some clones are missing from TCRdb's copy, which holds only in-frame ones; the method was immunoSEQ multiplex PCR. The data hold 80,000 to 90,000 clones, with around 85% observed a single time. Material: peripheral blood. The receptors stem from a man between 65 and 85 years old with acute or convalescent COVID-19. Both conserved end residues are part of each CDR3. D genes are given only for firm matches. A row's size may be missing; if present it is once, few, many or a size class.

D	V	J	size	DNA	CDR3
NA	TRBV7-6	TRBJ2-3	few	TGTGCCAGCAGCTTAGGTGTTTCAAATACGCAGTATTTT	CASSLGVSNTQYF
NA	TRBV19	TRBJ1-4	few	TGTGCCAGCGGAGGGGAAAAACTGTTTTTT	CASGGEKLFF
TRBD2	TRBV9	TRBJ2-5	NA	TGTGCCAGCAGCACGGGACTAGACAACCTAGAGACCCAGTACTTC	CASSTGLDNLETQYF
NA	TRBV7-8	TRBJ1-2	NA	TGTGCCAGCAGCTCAGATCCAAGTGGTGGCTACACCTTC	CASSSDPSGGYTF
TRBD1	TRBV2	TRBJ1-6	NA	TGTGCCAGCAGTGGCAGGGGGCAATCCTATAATTCACCCCTCCACTTT	CASSGRGQSYNSPLHF
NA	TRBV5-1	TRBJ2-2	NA	TGCGCCAGCAGCCCGGACAGTCTTAAGACCGGGGAGCTGTTTTTT	CASSPDSLKTGELFF
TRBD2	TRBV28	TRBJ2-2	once	TGTGCCAGCAGAGGTAGCGGGGGGCGTGACACCGGGGAGCTGTTTTTT	CASRGSGGRDTGELFF
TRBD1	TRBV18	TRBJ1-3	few	TGTGCCAGCTCAACGACGACAGGGGACTCTGGAAACACCATATATTTT	CASSTTTGDSGNTIYF
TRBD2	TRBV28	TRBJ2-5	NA	TGTGCCAGCAGCATGACTAGCGGGGGTATTGAGACCCAGTACTTC	CASSMTSGGIETQYF
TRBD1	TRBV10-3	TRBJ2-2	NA	TGTGCCATCAGTGAAAAGACAGGGGGCTCTCTCGGGGAGCTGTTTTTT	CAISEKTGGSLGELFF
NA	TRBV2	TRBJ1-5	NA	TGTGCCAGCAGTGAAGGGAGGAGCTACTCGATGACCCAGCATTTT	CASSEGRSYSMTQHF
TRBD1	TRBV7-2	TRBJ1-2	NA	TGTGCCAGCAGCTTAGAGGTACAGGGGTATGGCTACACCTTC	CASSLEVQGYGYTF
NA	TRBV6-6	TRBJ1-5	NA	TGTGCCAGCAGCCTCCTAGGGGGGGCGGGGAATCAGCCCCAGCATTTT	CASSLLGGAGNQPQHF
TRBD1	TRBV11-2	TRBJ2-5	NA	TGTGCCAGCAGCTTAGTTGGGGACAGGGGACAGACCCAGTACTTC	CASSLVGDRGQTQYF
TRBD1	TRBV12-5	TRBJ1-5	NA	TGTGCTAGTGGCGACAGGGGGCTGGGGAATCAGCCCCAGCATTTT	CASGDRGLGNQPQHF
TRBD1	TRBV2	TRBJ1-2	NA	TGTGCCAGCAGTGGGAAATACAGGGGTGGCTACACCTTC	CASSGKYRGGYTF
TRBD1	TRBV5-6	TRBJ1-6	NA	TGTGCCAGCAGCGTACGGACAGGGGTCAATTCACCCCTCCACTTT	CASSVRTGVNSPLHF
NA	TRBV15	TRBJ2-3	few	TGTGCCACCAGCAACCAACAGTACACAGATACGCAGTATTTT	CATSNQQYTDTQYF
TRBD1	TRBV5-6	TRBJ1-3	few	TGTGCCAGCAGCGGATTAAGGGACAGGGAGAAATCTGGAAACACCATATATTTT	CASSGLRDREKSGNTIYF
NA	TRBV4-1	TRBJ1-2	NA	TGCGCCAGCAGCCGTACTTCCTTGGGGGGGATCTATGGCTACACCTTC	CASSRTSLGGIYGYTF
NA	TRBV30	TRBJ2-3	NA	TGTGCCTGGACGACCTGGGGCCGCACAGATACGCAGTATTTT	CAWTTWGRTDTQYF
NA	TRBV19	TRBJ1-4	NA	TGTGCCAGTAGGGGAGGACGGGATGCAAATGAAAAACTGTTTTTT	CASRGGRDANEKLFF